A single sample gave rise to the 30 T cell receptor beta chains below, sequenced in a study of shared T cell receptors in the human thymus. The method was immunoSEQ multiplex PCR; TCRdb's version includes in-frame clones alone and lacks a portion of them. The sample has over 350,000 clones; around 95% are singletons. Sequencing input: thymocytes. Receptors originate from a human donor.

The chain employs TRBV9 and TRBJ2-1; D is ambiguous. Germline loops: CDR1 SGDLS, CDR2 YYNGEE. V lost 7 bases and J lost 9, with 14 bases in between. The CDR3 runs to 12 residues. In DNA form, the CDR3 reads TGTGCCAGCCGTCCCCTAGTTAGTGAGCAGTTCTTC. Its translation is CASRPLVSEQFF.

V gene TRBV7-4 combines with J gene TRBJ2-5, with D hard to call. The germline V gene encodes CDR1 SGHVT and CDR2 SQSDAQ. The CDR3 is 14 residues long. V gave up 1 base and J gave up 1 base, with 7 bases separating them. CDR3: CASSLEGLQETQYF. In DNA form, the CDR3 reads TGTGCCAGCAGCTTAGAGGGCCTCCAAGAGACCCAGTACTTC.

The gene calls are TRBV5-4 and TRBJ2-7; the match to TRBD1 covers 9 bases. The V gene's germline CDR1 is SGHNT and CDR2 YYREEE (reference sequence). The CDR3 has 16 amino acids. With 3 bases clipped from V and 4 bases from J, the junction kept 11 bases outside the gene matches. CDR3 DNA: TGTGCCAGCAGCTCGACAGGACAGGGGATGGGGTACGAGCAGTACTTC. Residues: CASSSTGQGMGYEQYF. The full variable domain, rest sourced from reference TRBV5-4 and TRBJ2-7, is ETGVTQSPTHLIKTRGQQVTLRCSSQSGHNTVSWYQQALGQGPQFIFQYYREEENGRGNFPPRFSGLQFPNYSSELNVNALELDDSALYLCASSSTGQGMGYEQYFGPGTRLTVT.

The CDR3 nucleotides are TGTGCCAGCAGTTTCCCCGGCCAGGCGCCCCCCGAGACCCAGTACTTC. Protein sequence: CASSFPGQAPPETQYF. The gene calls are TRBV28 and TRBJ2-5; D unresolved. In germline, CDR1 is MDHEN, CDR2 SYDVKM. This CDR3 region has 16 residues. V lost 3 bases and J 5 bases, leaving 19 bases between the germline ends.

This chain connects TRBV2 to TRBJ2-7; TRBD1 agrees at 9 bases. This CDR3 has 15 residues. Germline assignment: CDR1 SNHLY and CDR2 FYNNEI. V was clipped by 4 bases and J by 7 bases; unmatched bases: 11. The DNA for the CDR3 is TGTGCCAGCAGTGTGCCTGGGGACAGGGATAGGGAGCAGTACTTC. It translates to CASSVPGDRDREQYF.

The chain is built from TRBV18 and TRBJ2-1; D perhaps matches TRBD2 (6 bases). Per germline, CDR1 KGHSH and CDR2 LQKENI. With 1 base removed from V and 0 bases from J, the gap between germline ends came to 13 bases. The CDR3 sequence is 17 residues long. CDR3 nucleotides: TGTGCCAGCTCACCACGCAGGGACTCAAGCTCCTACAATGAGCAGTTCTTC. It yields the protein CASSPRRDSSSYNEQFF.

This chain connects TRBV5-6 to TRBJ2-7; no reliable D call. The V gene lost 5 bases and the J gene lost 3 bases, with 12 bases spanning the gap. The CDR3 consists of 13 residues. CDR1 is SGHDT, CDR2 YYEEEE, per germline. In DNA form, the CDR3 reads TGTGCCAGCAGTAAGGGCGGTTTCTACGAGCAGTACTTC. Translated, it gives CASSKGGFYEQYF.

The chain employs TRBV28 and TRBJ1-5; D might be TRBD1 (5 bases). CDR3 length equals 17 residues. V was clipped by 3 bases and J by 0 bases, with 15 bases between them. Germline CDR1 is MDHEN and CDR2 is SYDVKM. CDR3 nucleotide sequence: TGTGCCAGCAGTTTCCTCACGGGGGAATATAGCAATCAGCCCCAGCATTTT. Translated, it gives CASSFLTGEYSNQPQHF.

The V and J genes are TRBV6-5 and TRBJ2-2; D is ambiguous. V lost 5 bases to trimming and J lost 7 bases, with 8 bases between them. This CDR3 region has 12 residues. Germline loops: CDR1 MNHEY, CDR2 SVGAGI. The CDR3 loop is CASSVVGGELFF. In DNA form, the CDR3 reads TGTGCCAGCAGTGTAGTGGGCGGGGAGCTGTTTTTT.

For the CDR3, the DNA is TGTGCCAGCAGCTTACCCGGGCAGCGGCGGACCGGGGAGCTGTTTTTT. This translates into CASSLPGQRRTGELFF. The chain is built from TRBV7-2 and TRBJ2-2, with D perhaps matching TRBD2 (5 bases). Germline CDR1 is SGHTA and CDR2 is FQGNSA. The ends were cut back, 2 bases at V and 5 bases at J, with 15 bases in the middle. The CDR3 sequence is 16 residues long. Full variable domain (remainder filled in from reference TRBV7-2 and TRBJ2-2): GAGVSQSPSNKVTEKGKDVELRCDPISGHTALYWYRQSLGQGLEFLIYFQGNSAPDKSGLPSDRFSAERTGGSVSTLTIQRTQQEDSAVYLCASSLPGQRRTGELFFGEGSRLTVL.

The V gene is TRBV28, the J gene TRBJ2-7; TRBD1 matches at 8 bases. Germline V gene data show CDR1 as MDHEN and CDR2 as SYDVKM. J gave up 3 bases and V 1 base, and 17 bases lay outside the gene matches. This CDR3 is built from 19 residues. CDR3 nucleotides: TGTGCCAGCAGTTTATCGTTGGACAGGGTCTATGTCTACTTCTACGAGCAGTACTTC. The encoded protein is CASSLSLDRVYVYFYEQYF.

J is TRBJ2-7 and V is TRBV19, with TRBD2 matching 7 bases. CDR3 size: 14 residues. Germline CDR1 and CDR2: LNHDA and SQIVND (reference sequence). V lost 10 bases, J lost 0 bases, and 9 bases stayed unmatched. The CDR3 DNA reads TGTGCCACCGGGCGTAGCGGGTTCTCCTACGAGCAGTACTTC. This translates into CATGRSGFSYEQYF.

This chain connects TRBV6-1 to TRBJ2-1, with 7 positions matching TRBD2. Per the germline V gene, CDR1 is MNHNS and CDR2 is SASEGT. CDR3 length: 15 amino acids. The V and J ends lost 6 bases and 1 base, in that order; junction bases with no gene match: 6. CDR3 in amino acids: CASRSLAVSYNEQFF. Here the CDR3 DNA reads TGTGCCAGCAGAAGTCTAGCGGTATCCTACAATGAGCAGTTCTTC.

The chain joins TRBV7-9 to TRBJ2-1; 9 bases fit TRBD2. Germline CDR1 is SEHNR and CDR2 is FQNEAQ (reference sequence). The CDR3 is 15 amino acids. The V segment lost 1 base and the J segment 7 bases; nucleotides outside the gene matches: 5. In nucleotides, the CDR3 is TGTGCCAGCAGCTTAGTGAGCGGGAGGCGGAATGAGCAGTTCTTC. Protein sequence: CASSLVSGRRNEQFF.

The chain carries TRBV4-1 and TRBJ2-3; weak D call: TRBD1 (5 bases). The CDR3 is 17 residues long. V lost 3 bases to trimming and J lost 1 base, with 17 bases between them. Germline V gene sequence: CDR1 MGHRA, CDR2 YSYEKL. In nucleotides, the CDR3 is TGCGCCAGCAGCCATGAAAGCGACAGACGAGGCACAGATACGCAGTATTTT. Its protein product is CASSHESDRRGTDTQYF.

V is TRBV5-8 and J is TRBJ1-1, with D unclear. Per germline, CDR1 SGHTS and CDR2 YDEGEE. The V end lost 4 bases, the J end lost 4 bases, and 17 bases lay between the germline ends. This CDR3 has 15 residues. Written as DNA, the CDR3 is TGTGCCAGCAGCGAGGATGGGAGGAGAGGCACTGAAGCTTTCTTT. Its translation: CASSEDGRRGTEAFF.

The chain is built from TRBV14 and TRBJ2-1, with D possibly TRBD2 on 6 matching bases. Trimming removed 4 bases at V and 10 bases at J, with 11 bases between. CDR1 and CDR2 from the germline V gene are SGHDN and FVKESK. The CDR3 extends over 12 amino acids. In DNA form, the CDR3 reads TGTGCCAGCAGCCGACTCCGGGGGGAGCAGTTCTTC. This translates into CASSRLRGEQFF.

This clone was picked up one time. Relative to the germline gene, one junction end is altered; a read error may explain this. The V call is TRBV18, the J call TRBJ2-7; 7 positions match TRBD2. The CDR3 runs 20 residues. Germline V gene sequence: CDR1 KGHSH, CDR2 LQKENI. As DNA, the CDR3 is TGTGCCAGCCCACCACTCGTGGGGGACTACCCTGAATGGGATACCTACGAGCAGTACTTC. Translated: CASPPLVGDYPEWDTYEQYF.

This clone has only one observation. The chain couples TRBV10-3 to TRBJ2-7; D uncertain. This CDR3 has 15 residues. V was clipped by 0 bases and J by 1 base, with 10 bases between them. Germline V gene lookup returns CDR1 ENHRY and CDR2 SYGVKD. The CDR3 DNA reads TGTGCCATCAGTGAGTCGACCTTATCATCCTACGAGCAGTACTTC. As protein: CAISESTLSSYEQYF.

V gene TRBV4-2 combines with J gene TRBJ2-1; D call uncertain. The CDR3 has 21 amino acids. Germline CDR1 LGHNA, CDR2 YNFKEQ. Trimming cost V 0 bases and J 5 bases, with 29 bases left between them. The DNA for the CDR3 is TGTGCCAGCAGCCAAGATCTACGGTTTCCAGTTTCTCCCCAGTTTGACAATGAGCAGTTCTTC. Protein product: CASSQDLRFPVSPQFDNEQFF.

This clone was counted a single time. The chain is built from TRBV10-3 and TRBJ2-6; D gene unclear. Germline CDR1 ENHRY, CDR2 SYGVKD. This CDR3 contains 14 residues. The ends were cut back, 3 bases at V and 2 bases at J, with 5 bases in the middle. DNA of the CDR3: TGTGCCATCAGTGACAGGACTGGGGCCAACGTCCTGACTTTC. Its protein is CAISDRTGANVLTF.

V is TRBV18 and J is TRBJ1-4; no clear D gene. V shed 2 bases and J shed 0 bases, with 13 bases lying between them. CDR3 length: 17 amino acids. The germline gives CDR1 KGHSH, CDR2 LQKENI. The CDR3 spells CASSPITVGATNEKLFF. The DNA for the CDR3 is TGTGCCAGCTCACCAATCACGGTCGGGGCAACTAATGAAAAACTGTTTTTT.

The V and J genes are TRBV6-6 and TRBJ1-1; D possibly corresponds to TRBD1 (6 bases). This CDR3 is 12 amino acids long. Trimming cost V 7 bases and J 10 bases, with 16 bases left between them. CDR1 is MNHNY, CDR2 SVGAGI, per germline (reference sequence). The CDR3 nucleotides read TGTGCCAGCACCGAGACAGGCCGGGGAGCTTTCTTT. It encodes CASTETGRGAFF.

V and J are TRBV2 and TRBJ2-1, with 9 bases identical to TRBD2. Germline V gene lookup returns CDR1 SNHLY and CDR2 FYNNEI. Losses at the gene ends were 4 bases for V and 4 bases for J; bases not matched to a gene: 8. This CDR3 is 16 amino acids long. The CDR3 bases are TGTGCCAGCAGTGGTACTGGGACTAGCCTTTACAATGAGCAGTTCTTC. Amino acids: CASSGTGTSLYNEQFF.

This clone has only one observation. J is TRBJ2-3 and V is TRBV11-1, with 10 bases aligning to TRBD2. J was trimmed by 0 bases and V by 2 bases; bases with no gene match: 5. Germline lookup yields CDR1 SGHAT and CDR2 FQDESV (reference sequence). The CDR3 runs 17 residues. The CDR3 coding sequence is TGTGCCAGCAGCTTATCCGGACTAGCGGATAGCACAGATACGCAGTATTTT. It yields the protein CASSLSGLADSTDTQYF.

This chain uses TRBV7-2 with TRBJ2-1; D is perhaps TRBD2 (6 bases). V was shortened by 5 bases and J by 4 bases, with 9 bases between the two germline ends. Germline V gene data show CDR1 as SGHTA and CDR2 as FQGNSA. There are 13 residues in the CDR3. Here the CDR3 reads CASSRDLYNEQFF. The CDR3, as DNA: TGTGCCAGCAGCCGGGACTTATACAATGAGCAGTTCTTC.

As to this clone: Mismatch with germline at one junction end may stem from a read error. The chain couples TRBV28 to TRBJ2-3; D is possibly TRBD2 (6 bases). This CDR3 is built from 16 residues. CDR1 MDHEN and CDR2 SYDVKM come from the germline V gene. The CDR3 nucleotides are TGTGCCAGCAGACCGGGACTCACCTTTGACACAGGTACGCAGTATTTT. This encodes CASRPGLTFDTGTQYF.

V gene TRBV5-1 combines with J gene TRBJ2-3; the match to TRBD2 covers 12 bases. V shed 4 bases and J 1 base; nucleotides not matched to a gene: 10. Per the germline V gene, CDR1 is SGHRS and CDR2 is YFSETQ. CDR3 size: 18 residues. The CDR3 sequence: CASSPTSRTSGGTDTQYF. The CDR3 DNA reads TGCGCCAGCAGCCCTACTAGCCGGACTAGCGGGGGCACAGATACGCAGTATTTT.

This clone was found once. The chain recombines TRBV5-6 with TRBJ2-1; 9 nucleotides line up with TRBD2. Germline assignment: CDR1 SGHDT and CDR2 YYEEEE. V shed 1 base and J 10 bases; nucleotides not matched to a gene: 12. This CDR3 contains 16 residues. CDR3 sequence: CASSLKAGGARGEQFF. In DNA form, the CDR3 reads TGTGCCAGCAGCTTGAAGGCGGGAGGGGCCCGAGGCGAGCAGTTCTTC.

This clone has a single count. V usage is TRBV4-3 and J usage is TRBJ2-3, with 7 bases fitting TRBD2. Germline V CDR1 and CDR2: LGHNA, YSLEER. J lost 4 bases, V lost 4 bases, and 8 bases had no gene match. The CDR3 is 15 residues long. The CDR3 spells CASSLFGGRPDTQYF. DNA for the CDR3: TGCGCCAGCAGCCTCTTTGGCGGGAGACCAGATACGCAGTATTTT.